These 17 T cell receptor beta chains originate from one sample sequenced in a study of blood T cell repertoires in COVID-19. Here immunoSEQ multiplex PCR was the method, and the copy in TCRdb shows in-frame clones only, minus some. The profile covers more than 200,000 clones, with 70% to 90% appearing a single time and 11% taken by the ten largest. The specimen was peripheral blood. The receptors derive from a man between 45 and 60 years old with COVID-19, enrolled during active disease.

V is TRBV7-2 and J is TRBJ2-7; the match to TRBD1 covers 7 bases. The ends lost 5 bases at V and 2 bases at J; junction bases unmatched: 6. The CDR3 totals 14 residues. Germline V lookup: CDR1 SGHTA, CDR2 FQGNSA. In DNA form, the CDR3 reads TGTGCCAGCAGCCCGGGACAGACTCCCTACGAGCAGTACTTC. Protein product: CASSPGQTPYEQYF. The full variable domain, its missing parts supplied by reference TRBV7-2 and TRBJ2-7, is GAGVSQSPSNKVTEKGKDVELRCDPISGHTALYWYRQSLGQGLEFLIYFQGNSAPDKSGLPSDRFSAERTGGSVSTLTIQRTQQEDSAVYLCASSPGQTPYEQYFGPGTRLTVT.

As DNA, the CDR3 is TGTGCCAGCATGGGGGACATTAGTAGGGAGACCCAGTACTTC. Protein product: CASMGDISRETQYF. The rearrangement joins TRBV2 to TRBJ2-5; possibly TRBD1 for D (6 bases). V was shortened by 7 bases and J by 5 bases, with 17 bases between the two germline ends. This CDR3 has 14 residues. In germline, CDR1 is SNHLY, CDR2 FYNNEI.

The V call is TRBV5-4, the J call TRBJ2-5; 9 bases map to TRBD2. Losses at the gene ends were 2 bases for V and 5 bases for J; bases not matched to a gene: 13. Germline V lookup: CDR1 SGHNT, CDR2 YYREEE (reference sequence). This CDR3 is built from 17 residues. The CDR3 protein is CASSFKRGAVEGETQYF. The CDR3 DNA reads TGTGCCAGCAGCTTTAAGCGGGGGGCGGTAGAGGGGGAGACCCAGTACTTC.

This clone was detected once. The chain combines TRBV29-1 with TRBJ2-3, with 10 bases aligning to TRBD1. CDR3 length: 13 residues. Germline-derived CDR1 and CDR2 are SQVTM and ANQGSEA. CDR3: CSGGTGDADTQYF. CDR3 DNA sequence: TGCAGTGGGGGGACAGGGGACGCAGATACGCAGTATTTT.

This clone appeared once. V usage is TRBV9 and J usage is TRBJ2-1, with a possible D match to TRBD2 (8 bases). V shed 2 bases and J shed 4 bases, with 16 bases lying between them. Germline-derived CDR1 and CDR2 are SGDLS and YYNGEE. The CDR3 is made up of 16 amino acids. CDR3 coding DNA: TGTGCCAGCAGCGTCCGGGGGGGACAGACTTACAATGAGCAGTTCTTC. This translates into CASSVRGGQTYNEQFF. The full variable domain, in which reference TRBV9 and TRBJ2-1 provide the parts outside the CDR3, is DSGVTQTPKHLITATGQRVTLRCSPRSGDLSVYWYQQSLDQGLQFLIQYYNGEERAKGNILERFSAQQFPDLHSELNLSSLELGDSALYFCASSVRGGQTYNEQFFGPGTRLTVL.

The chain combines TRBV18 with TRBJ1-6; 7 bases match TRBD1. This CDR3 is built from 15 residues. Germline assignment: CDR1 KGHSH and CDR2 LQKENI. Trimming cost V 6 bases and J 6 bases; bases outside gene matches: 8. The CDR3: CASSLTGTANSPLHF. The DNA for the CDR3 is TGTGCCAGCTCTCTTACCGGGACAGCTAATTCACCCCTCCACTTT.

The rearrangement joins TRBV18 to TRBJ1-2; TRBD1 might be the D (6 bases). The CDR3 runs 15 residues. CDR1 is KGHSH and CDR2 is LQKENI in the germline V gene. Trimming pared 1 base from V and 0 bases from J, leaving 9 bases between. The CDR3 reads CASSPQQGTNYGYTF. The CDR3 bases are TGTGCCAGCTCACCACAACAGGGAACTAACTATGGCTACACCTTC.

The gene calls are TRBV27 and TRBJ2-1; weak D call: TRBD1 (5 bases). Trimming left V 4 bases short and J 3 bases short, with 10 bases between. CDR1 and CDR2 (germline): MNHEY, SMNVEV (reference sequence). The CDR3 has 14 amino acids. The CDR3 DNA follows: TGTGCCAGCAGTTCGCAGGGATACTACAATGAGCAGTTCTTC. Translating gives CASSSQGYYNEQFF.

The chain carries TRBV7-9 and TRBJ2-7, with 7 bases that match TRBD2. CDR3 size: 15 residues. V lost 3 bases and J lost 0; bases outside the gene matches: 5. The germline CDR1 and CDR2 sequences are SEHNR and FQNEAQ (reference sequence). This CDR3 reads CASSFMTSPSYEQYF. For the CDR3, the DNA is TGTGCCAGCAGCTTTATGACTAGCCCCTCCTACGAGCAGTACTTC.

The gene calls are TRBV3-1 (or the pseudogene TRBV3-2) and TRBJ2-1; 11 bases are shared with TRBD2. Germline CDR1 is LGHDT and CDR2 is YNNKEL (reference sequence). V shed 4 bases and J 12 bases; nucleotides not matched to a gene: 14. This CDR3 contains 16 residues. CDR3: CASSPQLAGGLVGQFF. The CDR3 nucleotides are TGTGCCAGCAGCCCACAATTAGCGGGAGGGTTGGTGGGGCAGTTCTTC.

The chain is built from TRBV6-5 and TRBJ2-3, with 8 bases aligning to TRBD1. Germline V gives CDR1 MNHEY, CDR2 SVGAGI. This CDR3 contains 16 residues. The trim removed 0 bases at V and 0 bases at J, leaving 2 bases unmatched. The CDR3 loop reads CASSYSGQGSTDTQYF. CDR3 in DNA: TGTGCCAGCAGTTACTCCGGACAGGGCAGCACAGATACGCAGTATTTT.

Note on this clone: One end of the junction does not line up with germline, which may come from a read error. The chain joins TRBV5-6 to TRBJ1-2; 9 bases map to TRBD1. The CDR3 consists of 11 residues. CDR1 and CDR2 (germline): SGHDT, YYEEEE. The CDR3 spells CASSGTGRDLF. CDR3 DNA: TGTGCCAGCAGCGGGACAGGGAGGGACCTCTTC.

V and J are TRBV9 and TRBJ2-7; tentatively, D is TRBD1 (6 bases). Germline CDR1 is SGDLS and CDR2 is YYNGEE. The V end was cut by 3 bases, the J end by 2 bases, with 15 bases between. The CDR3 is made up of 15 amino acids. This CDR3 is CASSGRTAKPYEQYF. In DNA form, the CDR3 reads TGTGCCAGCAGCGGACGGACAGCGAAACCCTACGAGCAGTACTTC. Using reference TRBV9 and TRBJ2-7 for the parts outside the CDR3, the full variable domain is DSGVTQTPKHLITATGQRVTLRCSPRSGDLSVYWYQQSLDQGLQFLIQYYNGEERAKGNILERFSAQQFPDLHSELNLSSLELGDSALYFCASSGRTAKPYEQYFGPGTRLTVT.

This chain links TRBV5-6 with TRBJ2-5; TRBD2 is a possible D gene (5 bases). The CDR3 loop spans 15 amino acids. Germline-derived CDR1 and CDR2 are SGHDT and YYEEEE. The ends were cut back, 0 bases at V and 2 bases at J, with 11 bases in the middle. CDR3 sequence (DNA): TGTGCCAGCAGCTTGGTCACCAGGAGGCAAGAGACCCAGTACTTC. As protein: CASSLVTRRQETQYF.

DNA of the CDR3: TGTGCCACCAGTGATGGCGCCGACAGACAAGAGACCCAGTACTTC. The encoded protein is CATSDGADRQETQYF. V is TRBV24-1 and J is TRBJ2-5; D is perhaps TRBD1 (5 bases). V lost 3 bases and J lost 2, with 12 bases in between. The CDR3 contains 15 residues. The germline V gene has CDR1 KGHDR and CDR2 SFDVKD.

Only one count was recorded for this clone. The gene calls are TRBV3-1 (or the pseudogene TRBV3-2) and TRBJ1-3, with 9 bases that match TRBD1. CDR1 and CDR2 (germline): LGHDT, YNNKEL (reference sequence). Trimming at V came to 4 bases and at J to 0 bases, leaving 7 bases not matched to a gene. CDR3 length: 17 amino acids. In DNA, the CDR3 is TGTGCCAGCAGCCGAGGACAGGGGCTAAACTCTGGAAACACCATATATTTT. Encoded protein: CASSRGQGLNSGNTIYF.

This clone appeared once. J is TRBJ1-1 and V is TRBV7-9, with D perhaps matching TRBD1 (6 bases). CDR3 length: 14 residues. Germline assignment: CDR1 SEHNR and CDR2 FQNEAQ (reference sequence). Deletions cut 7 bases from V and 1 base from J, with 13 bases between. The CDR3 DNA sequence: TGTGCCAGCAACCCGATGGGACAGAACACTGAAGCTTTCTTT. Translation: CASNPMGQNTEAFF.